The entry that follows covers one T cell receptor (beta chain) sequence. What it binds is not known. The sample is drawn from a study of blood T cells in healthy people across ages. Points from the study as a whole: Observed TCR beta diversity per million T cells went down as age went up. This fall followed a roughly linear course with age.

Germline V gives CDR1 SGHAT, CDR2 FQDESV (reference sequence). Trimming pared 6 bases from V and 7 bases from J, leaving 15 bases between. The CDR3 is made up of 13 amino acids. A second PCR, run for about 7 to 11 cycles, used a sample-barcoded 5' primer plus a J-beta primer mix. All cDNA molecules were each tagged by a template-switch adaptor with 12 random nucleotides. Paired-end reads containing CDR3 totaled no fewer than 2.5 million for each sample. In TCRdb, the 5' RACE reads were re-called with MiXCR into one record per CDR3 protein. Altogether approximately 940,000 distinct CDR3 sequences are present, around 49% being singletons, with the ten largest covering around an eighth.

The TCR originated in a man aged 25 to 40 in good health. The chain combines TRBV11-1 with TRBJ1-2; a possible D gene is TRBD1 (5 bases). Sequenced: blood. CDR3 loop: CASSPEGVGGYTF. CDR3 sequence (DNA): TGTGCCAGCAGTCCTGAAGGGGTCGGTGGCTACACCTTC.